The entry below describes one T cell receptor beta chain. Generated by immunoSEQ multiplex PCR, the TCRdb table keeps only in-frame clones and is missing some. The sample carries hundreds of thousands of clones, 88% recorded once. Germline CDR1 and CDR2: SGHVS and FQNEAQ. The CDR3 extends over 12 amino acids. V lost 10 bases, J lost 4 bases, and 3 bases stayed unmatched. The data originate from a study of blood T cell repertoires in COVID-19. The overall study: Collection of acute and convalescent COVID-19 samples took place in the United States, Italy and Spain. Sources were T cells, B-cell-depleted T cells, or PBMCs; the material itself was cDNA or gDNA.

The sequencing sample was made of peripheral blood. V is TRBV7-8 and J is TRBJ1-3, with 8 bases that match TRBD1. The receptor was derived from a woman between 25 and 40 years old with acute or convalescent COVID-19. The CDR3 here is CATRGLGNTIYF. The CDR3, as DNA: TGTGCCACCAGGGGGCTAGGAAACACCATATATTTT.